A selection of T cell receptor beta chains follows, all from one sample in a study of T-cell reconstitution after alpha-beta-depleted transplantation in children. MiXCR, applied by TCRdb to the PCR reads, yields one record per CDR3 protein. The table lists more than 150,000 distinct CDR3 sequences, 13% to 15% of them singletons. This sample comprised PBMCs from the stem cell graft donor, obtained from the stem cell graft. The receptors originated from a human donor who donated a stem cell graft to a child with acute lymphoblastic leukemia. Both conserved end residues are part of each CDR3. A D gene is named only where the DNA matches it firmly. Clone size is not always given. Where it is, it says once, few, many or a class for expanded clones.

>TRBJ1-1|.|.|TRBV19
CASSMELEDTEAFF
TGTGCCAGTAGTATGGAACTAGAAGACACTGAAGCTTTCTTT
>TRBJ2-1|many|TRBD2|TRBV25-1
CASSDQASGIDNEQFF
TGTGCCAGCAGTGATCAGGCTAGCGGGATCGACAATGAGCAGTTCTTC
>TRBJ2-5|many|.|TRBV7-8
CASSLEGGGDQETQYF
TGTGCCAGCAGCTTAGAAGGGGGAGGGGACCAAGAGACCCAGTACTTC
>TRBJ2-4|many|.|TRBV5-1
CASSLGVGSDLLAKNIQYF
TGCGCCAGCAGCTTGGGGGTCGGGAGTGACCTACTAGCCAAAAACATTCAGTACTTC
>TRBJ2-7|many|.|TRBV5-1
CASSYLTGPYEQYF
TGCGCCAGCAGCTACTTAACAGGGCCCTACGAGCAGTACTTC
>TRBJ2-5|.|.|TRBV11-2
CASSLDPPGGTASETQYF
TGTGCCAGCAGCTTAGATCCCCCGGGCGGGACGGCGAGCGAGACCCAGTACTTC
>TRBJ2-1|many|.|TRBV7-8
CASSPRWDWQFF
TGTGCCAGCAGCCCCCGGTGGGACTGGCAGTTCTTC
>TRBJ2-7|many|.|TRBV20-1
CSAGGQTYEQYF
TGCAGTGCGGGAGGACAAACCTACGAGCAGTACTTC
>TRBJ2-7|few|.|TRBV12-3/TRBV12-4
CASSLSDYEQYF
TGTGCCAGCAGTTTAAGTGATTACGAGCAGTACTTC
>TRBJ1-5|many|.|TRBV20-1
CSASRYSNQPQHF
TGCAGTGCTAGCCGGTATAGCAATCAGCCCCAGCATTTT
>TRBJ1-5|many|.|TRBV7-9
CASSLLDSTQHF
TGTGCCAGCAGCTTACTAGACAGCACCCAGCATTTT
>TRBJ1-2|many|.|TRBV18
CASSPSGRNYGYTF
TGTGCCAGCTCACCTTCGGGACGGAACTATGGCTACACCTTC
>TRBJ2-1|many|TRBD1|TRBV24-1
CATSDPDRVNEQFF
TGTGCCACCAGTGACCCGGACAGGGTAAATGAGCAGTTCTTC
>TRBJ1-1|many|TRBD1|TRBV12-3/TRBV12-4
CASRQTGGRTEAFF
TGTGCCAGCAGACAAACAGGGGGCAGGACTGAAGCTTTCTTT
>TRBJ2-7|many|TRBD2|TRBV29-1
CSVEFSSGTAGEQYF
TGCAGCGTTGAGTTTTCGAGCGGGACGGCAGGCGAGCAGTACTTC
>TRBJ2-1|.|TRBD2|TRBV20-1
CSARDDFPSGRGGTPSSYNEQFF
TGCAGTGCTAGAGATGATTTCCCTAGCGGGAGAGGAGGAACCCCGAGCTCCTACAATGAGCAGTTCTTC
>TRBJ2-1|few|TRBD2|TRBV4-1
CASSELAGGLNEQFF
TGCGCCAGCAGCGAACTAGCGGGAGGGTTAAATGAGCAGTTCTTC
>TRBJ2-7|many|.|TRBV7-2
CASSLVVGEQYF
TGTGCCAGCAGCTTAGTTGTGGGCGAGCAGTACTTC
>TRBJ1-2|many|.|TRBV20-1
CSARGGARGYGYTF
TGCAGTGCTAGAGGGGGTGCCAGGGGCTATGGCTACACCTTC
>TRBJ1-1|.|.|TRBV27
CASSLFGQVDTEAFF
TGTGCCAGCAGTTTGTTCGGGCAGGTGGACACTGAAGCTTTCTTT
>TRBJ2-1|many|.|TRBV5-1
CASSLATSLLNEQFF
TGCGCCAGCAGCTTGGCCACTAGTTTGCTCAATGAGCAGTTCTTC
>TRBJ1-6|.|.|TRBV21-1
CASRIYNSPLHF
TGTGCCAGCAGGATTTATAATTCACCCCTCCACTTT
>TRBJ1-5|many|.|TRBV27
CASSLSVTDYQPQHF
TGTGCCAGCAGTTTATCCGTTACAGATTATCAGCCCCAGCATTTT
>TRBJ1-5|many|.|TRBV12-3/TRBV12-4
CASSLGEGQPQHF
TGTGCCAGCAGTTTAGGCGAAGGGCAGCCCCAGCATTTT
>TRBJ2-7|many|TRBD2|TRBV7-6
CASSLVGAGGGEQYF
TGTGCCAGCAGCTTGGTGGGAGCGGGAGGAGGTGAGCAGTACTTC
>TRBJ2-7|many|TRBD2|TRBV10-2
CASRTGTRIGEQYF
TGCGCCAGCAGGACCGGGACTAGAATCGGCGAGCAGTACTTC
>TRBJ2-1|many|.|TRBV12-3/TRBV12-4
CASRTSSGPVVDVNNEQFF
TGTGCCAGCAGGACGTCCAGCGGTCCTGTAGTAGATGTCAACAATGAGCAGTTCTTC
>TRBJ1-3|many|TRBD1|TRBV7-8
CASSLATGGNTIYF
TGTGCCAGCAGCTTGGCGACAGGGGGAAACACCATATATTTT
>TRBJ2-2|.|.|TRBV27
CASSLYSRAGELFF
TGTGCCAGCAGTTTATATAGTAGGGCCGGGGAGCTGTTTTTT
>TRBJ2-7|many|TRBD2|TRBV11-3
CASSLGTSGYEQYF
TGCGCCAGCAGCCTGGGGACTAGCGGTTACGAGCAGTACTTC
>TRBJ2-1|many|TRBD2|TRBV5-1
CASSLGLAGLGNEQFF
TGCGCCAGCAGCTTGGGACTAGCGGGACTTGGCAATGAGCAGTTCTTC
>TRBJ1-1|few|.|TRBV6-5
CASSYRARLHTEAFF
TGTGCCAGCAGTTACCGCGCCAGGTTGCACACTGAAGCTTTCTTT
>TRBJ2-6|many|TRBD1|TRBV2
CASSGNTGDVLTF
TGTGCCAGCAGCGGGAATACAGGGGACGTCCTGACTTTC
>TRBJ2-3|few|.|TRBV19
CASRRGESTDTQYF
TGTGCCAGTAGGAGAGGGGAGAGCACAGATACGCAGTATTTT
>TRBJ2-7|.|.|TRBV5-1
CASSLASLSYEQYF
TGCGCCAGCAGCTTGGCCAGCCTTTCCTACGAGCAGTACTTC
>TRBJ2-5|many|.|TRBV20-1
CSARPLQGWGETQYF
TGCAGTGCTAGACCTCTACAGGGATGGGGGGAGACCCAGTACTTC
>TRBJ1-1|many|.|TRBV7-9
CASSPEGGQNTEAFF
TGTGCCAGCAGCCCGGAGGGCGGGCAGAACACTGAAGCTTTCTTT
>TRBJ2-5|few|TRBD1|TRBV12-3/TRBV12-4
CASSLRTGEKTQYF
TGTGCCAGCAGCCTAAGGACAGGGGAAAAGACCCAGTACTTC
>TRBJ2-5|many|TRBD2|TRBV5-5
CASSSILADYRETQYF
TGTGCCAGCAGCAGTATACTAGCGGACTACCGGGAGACCCAGTACTTC
>TRBJ2-7|few|.|TRBV6-6
CASIAAGGGEQYF
TGTGCCAGCATTGCCGCCGGGGGCGGCGAGCAGTACTTC
>TRBJ2-2|many|.|TRBV30
CAWSAGHNTGELFF
TGTGCCTGGAGTGCGGGACACAACACCGGGGAGCTGTTTTTT
>TRBJ2-7|many|.|TRBV21-1
CASSSEGLAGPYEQYF
TGTGCCAGCAGCTCTGAAGGACTAGCGGGCCCCTACGAGCAGTACTTC
>TRBJ2-2|.|TRBD1|TRBV5-1
CASSLATGQGPTGELFF
TGCGCCAGCAGCTTGGCCACAGGACAGGGTCCGACCGGGGAGCTGTTTTTT
>TRBJ2-7|many|TRBD2|TRBV5-5
CASSFRLAEGREQYF
TGTGCCAGCAGCTTTCGACTAGCGGAGGGGAGAGAGCAGTACTTC
>TRBJ1-1|many|.|TRBV29-1
CSVLPDSNTEAFF
TGCAGCGTGCTTCCGGACAGTAACACTGAAGCTTTCTTT